Only a few counts were recorded for the clone carrying this TCR beta chain. Its antigen remains unknown. Data came from immunoSEQ multiplex PCR; TCRdb stores just in-frame clones and leaves some out. The table has 100,000 to 150,000 clones, under 95% seen once. This record belongs to a study of OX40 agonist ivuxolimab in advanced cancers. Overall study: Patients received ivuxolimab, an intravenous treatment, every 2 weeks at 0.01 to 10 mg/kg. Previous treatment with anti-PD-1, anti-PD-L1 or anti-CTLA-4 therapy was allowed; 35% to 50% had received some.

The length of the CDR3 is 13 residues. Looked up from germline, CDR1 is SGHTA and CDR2 is FQGNSA. Trimming shortened V by 7 bases and J by 0 bases, and 10 bases separated the two germline ends. Study outcomes and limitations: On average, CD8+ T cells showed a greater number of expanded clones than CD4+. Doses of 0.1 to 3.0 mg/kg were accompanied by clonal expansion of CD4+ and CD8+ blood T cells by week 6.

This clonotype originated in an adult with an advanced solid tumor such as melanoma, head and neck, liver or kidney cancer. V is TRBV7-2 and J is TRBJ2-7; D gene uncertain. Sample: CD4+ or CD8+ T cells sorted from blood, taken in a trial of the OX40 agonist ivuxolimab. The CDR3 here is CASNSRNSYEQYF. In DNA form, the CDR3 reads TGTGCCAGCAACTCCCGAAACTCCTACGAGCAGTACTTC. Filled out from reference TRBV7-2 and TRBJ2-7, the complete variable domain reads GAGVSQSPSNKVTEKGKDVELRCDPISGHTALYWYRQSLGQGLEFLIYFQGNSAPDKSGLPSDRFSAERTGGSVSTLTIQRTQQEDSAVYLCASNSRNSYEQYFGPGTRLTVT.